These T cell receptor beta chains were read from a single sample in a study of CD8 T cells in ankylosing spondylitis. TCRdb reprocessed the 5' RACE reads with MiXCR, giving one entry per CDR3 protein. This sample has 450,000 or so distinct CDR3 sequences, with roughly a quarter found just once. Sequencing was carried out using blood, either unsorted or a sorted T cell fraction (not recorded which). These receptors all stem from a male donor with ankylosing spondylitis. The CDR3 runs from the conserved cysteine through the conserved F or W. Each record gives: CDR3 length, V gene, J gene, clone size, D gene, CDR3 protein, CDR3 DNA. D genes are given only for firm matches. Not all rows give a size; the values are once, few, many and, for expanded clones, a class.

16	TRBV7-2	TRBJ2-7	few	TRBD2	CASSLGRLAGGYEQYF	TGTGCCAGCAGCTTAGGTAGACTAGCGGGAGGCTACGAGCAGTACTTC
13	TRBV7-9	TRBJ2-1	NA	NA	CASIEVLGNEQFF	TGTGCCAGCATAGAGGTACTCGGCAATGAGCAGTTCTTC
12	TRBV4-1	TRBJ2-4	many	TRBD1	CASSPDRGIQYF	TGCGCCAGCAGCCCCGACAGGGGCATTCAGTACTTC
12	TRBV20-1	TRBJ1-2	NA	NA	CSARDLKSGYTF	TGCAGTGCTAGAGACTTAAAATCAGGCTACACCTTC
13	TRBV11-2	TRBJ2-3	few	NA	CASSLVTTDTQYF	TGTGCCAGCAGCTTAGTGACGACAGATACGCAGTATTTT
16	TRBV6-1	TRBJ2-1	NA	TRBD2	CASSPPNGRAANEQFF	TGTGCCAGCAGTCCGCCTAACGGGAGGGCGGCCAATGAGCAGTTCTTC
14	TRBV7-7	TRBJ2-2	NA	NA	CASSLESTGGELFF	TGTGCCAGCAGCTTAGAGTCAACAGGCGGGGAGCTGTTTTTT
14	TRBV25-1	TRBJ1-5	few	NA	CASSEAGPNQPQHF	TGTGCCAGCAGTGAGGCAGGGCCTAATCAGCCCCAGCATTTT
16	TRBV27	TRBJ2-3	NA	TRBD1	CASSSLGTGRSDTQYF	TGTGCCAGCAGTTCCCTCGGGACAGGGCGATCAGATACGCAGTATTTT
15	TRBV7-9	TRBJ2-5	few	NA	CASSSPGLGQETQYF	TGTGCCAGCAGCTCTCCGGGACTCGGCCAAGAGACCCAGTACTTC
14	TRBV19	TRBJ2-5	many	TRBD1	CASSRDRGRETQYF	TGTGCCAGTAGCCGGGACAGGGGACGAGAGACCCAGTACTTC
15	TRBV5-1	TRBJ2-1	few	NA	CASSTGTNEGNEQFF	TGCGCCAGCAGCACCGGGACGAACGAAGGCAATGAGCAGTTCTTC
15	TRBV14	TRBJ2-2	NA	NA	CASSRRTSRTGELFF	TGTGCCAGCAGCCGTCGGACATCTAGGACCGGGGAGCTGTTTTTT
13	TRBV20-1	TRBJ2-1	NA	NA	CSALAPSYNEQFF	TGCAGTGCTCTAGCGCCCTCCTACAATGAGCAGTTCTTC
15	TRBV3-1	TRBJ2-3	few	TRBD1	CASSQDGTERDTQYF	TGTGCCAGCAGCCAAGACGGGACAGAAAGAGATACGCAGTATTTT
15	TRBV7-2	TRBJ1-1	NA	TRBD1	CASSSRGTGVTEAFF	TGTGCCAGCAGCTCGAGGGGGACAGGGGTCACTGAAGCTTTCTTT
15	TRBV20-1	TRBJ2-5	few	NA	CSAMDVDGGLETQYF	TGCAGTGCTATGGACGTTGATGGGGGGTTGGAGACCCAGTACTTC
15	TRBV24-1	TRBJ2-1	few	NA	CATSPIGSSYNEQFF	TGTGCCACCAGTCCTATCGGGAGCTCCTACAATGAGCAGTTCTTC
15	TRBV12-3/TRBV12-4	TRBJ1-2	NA	NA	CASSLVLTGVYGYTF	TGTGCCAGCAGTTTAGTTTTGACAGGCGTATATGGCTACACCTTC
13	TRBV7-2	TRBJ2-2	NA	NA	CASSLFGSGELFF	TGTGCCAGCAGCTTATTTGGTTCCGGGGAGCTGTTTTTT
13	TRBV5-1	TRBJ2-2	NA	NA	CASRTEGTGELFF	TGCGCCAGCAGGACGGAGGGTACCGGGGAGCTGTTTTTT
14	TRBV7-9	TRBJ2-3	NA	NA	CASSFSGGPDTQYF	TGTGCCAGCAGCTTTAGCGGCGGACCAGATACGCAGTATTTT
12	TRBV20-1	TRBJ2-5	few	NA	CSVGSPEETQYF	TGCAGTGTAGGGTCTCCCGAGGAGACCCAGTACTTC
16	TRBV11-2	TRBJ1-5	few	NA	CASSPGAGWGNQPQHF	TGTGCCAGCAGCCCAGGGGCGGGGTGGGGCAATCAGCCCCAGCATTTT
16	TRBV2	TRBJ1-5	NA	TRBD1	CASRGTGGSSNQPQHF	TGTGCCAGCAGGGGGACAGGGGGAAGTAGCAATCAGCCCCAGCATTTT
16	TRBV29-1	TRBJ1-2	NA	NA	CSVEDLGASNGYGYTF	TGCAGCGTTGAAGATTTAGGAGCCTCGAATGGGTATGGCTACACCTTC
14	TRBV7-2	TRBJ1-5	few	NA	CASSPGSDSGPQHF	TGTGCCAGCAGCCCAGGGTCGGACTCAGGGCCCCAGCATTTT
15	TRBV9	TRBJ2-2	NA	TRBD1	CASSLTGTSTGELFF	TGTGCCAGCAGCTTGACAGGGACGAGCACCGGGGAGCTGTTTTTT
18	TRBV20-1	TRBJ2-3	NA	TRBD2	CSARVPRVSGIPRDTQYF	TGCAGTGCTAGAGTACCTCGGGTTAGCGGGATTCCCCGAGATACGCAGTATTTT
15	TRBV20-1	TRBJ2-7	NA	NA	CSASTAYKYAHEQYF	TGCAGTGCTAGTACAGCTTACAAATACGCCCACGAGCAGTACTTC
14	TRBV5-1	TRBJ1-2	many	NA	CASSSGKIDYGYTF	TGCGCCAGCAGCTCAGGGAAAATTGACTATGGCTACACCTTC
17	TRBV20-1	TRBJ2-1	few	TRBD2	CSARPILAGGGYNEQFF	TGCAGTGCTAGACCAATCTTAGCGGGAGGGGGGTACAATGAGCAGTTCTTC
15	TRBV12-3/TRBV12-4	TRBJ2-1	NA	TRBD1	CASGGGDRVYNEQFF	TGTGCCAGCGGAGGAGGGGACAGGGTTTACAATGAGCAGTTCTTC
15	TRBV5-1	TRBJ2-1	NA	TRBD1	CASSEGTGGYNEQFF	TGCGCCAGCAGCGAGGGGACAGGGGGCTACAATGAGCAGTTCTTC
14	TRBV5-1	TRBJ2-7	many	TRBD1	CASSPGQGWNEQYF	TGCGCCAGCAGCCCGGGACAGGGTTGGAACGAGCAGTACTTC
14	TRBV5-1	TRBJ1-2	NA	TRBD1	CASGDRGDIYGYTF	TGCGCCAGCGGGGACAGGGGAGATATCTATGGCTACACCTTC
14	TRBV20-1	TRBJ1-1	NA	NA	CSASRLAQATEAFF	TGCAGTGCTAGTAGGCTCGCACAGGCAACTGAAGCTTTCTTT
18	TRBV6-5	TRBJ2-1	few	NA	CASSYRRHELQDPNEQFF	TGTGCCAGCAGTTATCGTCGCCACGAACTACAAGACCCCAATGAGCAGTTCTTC
15	TRBV12-3/TRBV12-4	TRBJ2-5	NA	NA	CASSLPASGLETQYF	TGTGCCAGCAGTTTACCGGCGTCGGGGCTAGAGACCCAGTACTTC
13	TRBV5-5	TRBJ1-6	NA	NA	CASSLDSYSPLHF	TGTGCCAGCAGCTTGGACAGTTACTCACCCCTCCACTTT
16	TRBV12-3/TRBV12-4	TRBJ2-1	NA	TRBD2	CASSRPGTSSLNEQFF	TGTGCCAGCAGCCGGCCAGGGACTAGCTCCCTAAATGAGCAGTTCTTC
13	TRBV10-3	TRBJ2-1	NA	TRBD1	CAISLGQDNEQFF	TGTGCCATCAGCCTTGGACAGGACAATGAGCAGTTCTTC
18	TRBV5-1	TRBJ2-3	NA	TRBD1	CASSLGDRGNLGTDTQYF	TGCGCCAGCAGCTTGGGGGACAGGGGGAACTTGGGCACAGATACGCAGTATTTT
12	TRBV29-1	TRBJ1-1	few	NA	CSVARRNTEAFF	TGCAGCGTTGCCAGGCGGAACACTGAAGCTTTCTTT
17	TRBV24-1	TRBJ2-3	few	NA	CATSDGPLQTGTDTQYF	TGTGCCACCAGTGACGGTCCCCTTCAGACAGGCACAGATACGCAGTATTTT
14	TRBV12-3/TRBV12-4	TRBJ1-1	few	NA	CASRIGGRASEAFF	TGTGCCAGCAGAATCGGGGGTCGGGCAAGCGAAGCTTTCTTT
16	TRBV12-3/TRBV12-4	TRBJ1-1	NA	NA	CASSLRQGPLNTEAFF	TGTGCCAGCAGTTTACGGCAGGGACCATTGAACACTGAAGCTTTCTTT
14	TRBV7-9	TRBJ1-3	NA	NA	CASSLPASGNTIYF	TGTGCCAGCAGCTTGCCCGCCTCTGGAAACACCATATATTTT
13	TRBV29-1	TRBJ2-1	NA	TRBD2	CSVEAGGYNEQFF	TGCAGCGTTGAAGCGGGGGGATACAATGAGCAGTTCTTC
16	TRBV14	TRBJ2-1	NA	NA	CASSQDVGHSYNEQFF	TGTGCCAGCAGCCAAGATGTGGGGCACTCCTACAATGAGCAGTTCTTC
15	TRBV20-1	TRBJ2-7	NA	NA	CSARDSQGTISEQYF	TGCAGTGCTAGAGATTCGCAGGGTACTATCTCCGAGCAGTACTTC
12	TRBV20-1	TRBJ2-3	NA	NA	CSAYRDSDTQYF	TGCAGTGCTTACAGAGATTCAGATACGCAGTATTTT
13	TRBV7-7	TRBJ2-1	NA	NA	CASSQRLYNEQFF	TGTGCCAGCAGCCAGCGGTTATACAATGAGCAGTTCTTC
14	TRBV29-1	TRBJ1-1	few	NA	CSVRGFPLNTEAFF	TGCAGCGTTCGAGGTTTTCCTTTGAACACTGAAGCTTTCTTT
16	TRBV3-1	TRBJ1-1	few	NA	CASSQGRGGAGTEAFF	TGTGCCAGCAGCCAGGGGAGAGGAGGGGCGGGCACTGAAGCTTTCTTT
13	TRBV7-8	TRBJ1-6	NA	NA	CAVKTGLNSPLHF	TGTGCCGTTAAGACAGGCCTAAATTCACCCCTCCACTTT
14	TRBV7-9	TRBJ1-1	few	NA	CASSLGDLGTEAFF	TGTGCCAGCAGCTTAGGAGACCTAGGGACTGAAGCTTTCTTT
14	TRBV24-1	TRBJ2-3	NA	NA	CATSGRISTDTQYF	TGTGCCACCTCAGGACGGATAAGCACAGATACGCAGTATTTT
12	TRBV30	TRBJ2-3	once	NA	CAWSELGDTQYF	TGTGCCTGGAGTGAGTTGGGAGATACGCAGTATTTT
14	TRBV27	TRBJ2-1	few	NA	CASRVGQRGNEQFF	TGTGCCAGCAGAGTGGGACAGCGGGGGAATGAGCAGTTCTTC